The 3 T cell receptor beta chains given below trace back to one sample, sequenced in a study of cytomegalovirus exposure and HLA in healthy donors. In the PCR, 60 Vbeta and 13 Jbeta primers were used. Sequenced by immunoSEQ multiplex PCR; TCRdb stores in-frame clones only, minus some. The top ten clones hold approximately 0.4% of a sample with about 210,000 clones, roughly 83% of them seen once. The sequencing input was PBMCs. The receptors shown here come from a male donor in good health and CMV-seropositive.

J is TRBJ2-7 and V is TRBV28; D remains unclear. Germline CDR1 is MDHEN and CDR2 is SYDVKM. This CDR3 is 11 amino acids long. Trimming removed 2 bases from V and 6 bases from J, with 5 bases in between. The CDR3 DNA follows: TGTGCCAGCAGTTTACGTTCCGAGCAGTACTTC. It encodes CASSLRSEQYF.

This clone was detected only once. The J gene is TRBJ1-2, the V gene TRBV7-9; D not resolved. The V end was cut by 3 bases, the J end by 4 bases, with 15 bases between. CDR1 is SEHNR and CDR2 is FQNEAQ in the germline V gene (reference sequence). CDR3 length: 15 amino acids. CDR3 sequence: CASSFSVPGFYGYTF. CDR3 coding DNA: TGTGCCAGCAGCTTTTCTGTCCCGGGGTTCTATGGCTACACCTTC.

V usage is TRBV18 and J usage is TRBJ1-1; D is undetermined. This CDR3 has 12 amino acids. Germline CDR1 reads KGHSH; CDR2 reads LQKENI. Between the trimmed V and J ends, which lost 2 bases and 8 bases, there was a span of 9 bases. CDR3 protein: CASSPSGLEAFF. The CDR3 DNA reads as TGTGCCAGCTCACCAAGCGGTCTCGAAGCTTTCTTT. Full variable domain (missing parts from reference TRBV18 and TRBJ1-1): NAGVMQNPRHLVRRRGQEARLRCSPMKGHSHVYWYRQLPEEGLKFMVYLQKENIIDESGMPKERFSAEFPKEGPSILRIQQVVRGDSAAYFCASSPSGLEAFFGQGTRLTVV.